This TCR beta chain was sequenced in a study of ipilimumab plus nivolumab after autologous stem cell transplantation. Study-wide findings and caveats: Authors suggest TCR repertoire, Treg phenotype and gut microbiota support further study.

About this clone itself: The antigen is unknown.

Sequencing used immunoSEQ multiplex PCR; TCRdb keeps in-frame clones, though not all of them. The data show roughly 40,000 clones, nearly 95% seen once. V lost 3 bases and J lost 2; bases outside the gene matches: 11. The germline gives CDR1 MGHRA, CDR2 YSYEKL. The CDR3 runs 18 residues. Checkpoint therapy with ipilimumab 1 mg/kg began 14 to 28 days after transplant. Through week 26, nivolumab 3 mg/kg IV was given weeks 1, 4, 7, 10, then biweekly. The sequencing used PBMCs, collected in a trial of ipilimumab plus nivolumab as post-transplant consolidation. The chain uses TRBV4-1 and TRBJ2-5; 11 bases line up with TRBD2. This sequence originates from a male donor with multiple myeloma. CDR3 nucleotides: TGCGCCAGCAGCCACACACGACTAGCGGGAATCCAGCAAGAGACCCAGTACTTC. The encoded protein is CASSHTRLAGIQQETQYF.